Below, 4 T cell receptor beta chains from the same sample are listed, as sequenced in a study of T cell repertoires in aging, cancer and after chemotherapy. Rearranged V-D-J TRB sequences were amplified with a mixed TRB-A/B primer pool. Via MiXCR, TCRdb re-called the multiplex PCR reads, giving one row per CDR3 protein. The sample consists of approximately 20,000 distinct CDR3 sequences, 37% of them appearing once. Amplification of TCR beta used genomic DNA extracted from peripheral blood. The material sequenced was blood. Receptors were obtained from a human donor with a solid tumor.

This clonotype came up a few times. The chain links TRBV29-1 to TRBJ1-4; 9 nucleotides align to TRBD1. V shed 3 bases, J shed 5 bases, and the junction held 1 base outside the gene matches. This CDR3 contains 13 residues. CDR1 and CDR2 (germline): SQVTM, ANQGSEA. This chain's CDR3 is CSVEGTGNEKLFF. The CDR3, as DNA: TGCAGCGTTGAGGGGACAGGGAATGAAAAACTGTTTTTT.

The sample holds a few counts of this clonotype. The chain recombines TRBV30 with TRBJ2-3, with D unresolved. From germline, CDR1 is GTSNPN and CDR2 SVGIG (reference sequence). There are 18 residues in the CDR3. Trimming left V 1 base short and J 1 base short, with 21 bases between. The CDR3 DNA reads as TGTGCCTGGAGTGCCACACCAATCGCCCGGCCGCGCACAGATACGCAGTATTTT. Translation: CAWSATPIARPRTDTQYF.

Written as DNA, the CDR3 is TGTGCCAGCAGTAGTCCACACGTTAATAGCAATCAGCCCCAGCATTTT. This encodes CASSSPHVNSNQPQHF. V usage is TRBV6-1 and J usage is TRBJ1-5; D not certain. Trimming took 5 bases from V and 0 from J, leaving 14 bases between them. In germline, CDR1 is MNHNS, CDR2 SASEGT. The CDR3 sequence is 16 residues long.

This clonotype was seen a few times. The chain uses TRBV12-3 or TRBV12-4 and TRBJ2-3; 9 bases map to TRBD1. Trimming took 5 bases from V and 0 from J; bases not matched to a gene: 3. The CDR3 is 15 amino acids. CDR3 protein: CASSEQGASTDTQYF. The CDR3 region has the DNA TGTGCCAGCAGTGAACAGGGGGCGAGCACAGATACGCAGTATTTT.